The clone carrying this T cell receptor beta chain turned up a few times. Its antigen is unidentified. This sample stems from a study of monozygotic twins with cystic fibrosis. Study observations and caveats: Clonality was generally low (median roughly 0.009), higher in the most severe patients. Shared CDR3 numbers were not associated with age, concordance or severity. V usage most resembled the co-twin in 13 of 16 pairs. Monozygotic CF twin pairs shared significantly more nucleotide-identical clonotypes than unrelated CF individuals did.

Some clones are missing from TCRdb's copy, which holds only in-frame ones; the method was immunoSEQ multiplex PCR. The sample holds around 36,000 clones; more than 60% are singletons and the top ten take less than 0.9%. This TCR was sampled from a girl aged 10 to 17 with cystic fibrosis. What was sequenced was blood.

CDR3 nucleotide sequence: TGCAGTGCTAGGAGTAACGGGCAAAAGTACTTC. It yields the protein CSARSNGQKYF. V is TRBV20-1 and J is TRBJ2-7, with D uncertain. The germline V and J ends were trimmed by 3 bases and 11 bases, with 14 bases remaining between them. The germline V gene encodes CDR1 DFQATT and CDR2 SNEGSKA (reference sequence). The length of the CDR3 is 11 residues.